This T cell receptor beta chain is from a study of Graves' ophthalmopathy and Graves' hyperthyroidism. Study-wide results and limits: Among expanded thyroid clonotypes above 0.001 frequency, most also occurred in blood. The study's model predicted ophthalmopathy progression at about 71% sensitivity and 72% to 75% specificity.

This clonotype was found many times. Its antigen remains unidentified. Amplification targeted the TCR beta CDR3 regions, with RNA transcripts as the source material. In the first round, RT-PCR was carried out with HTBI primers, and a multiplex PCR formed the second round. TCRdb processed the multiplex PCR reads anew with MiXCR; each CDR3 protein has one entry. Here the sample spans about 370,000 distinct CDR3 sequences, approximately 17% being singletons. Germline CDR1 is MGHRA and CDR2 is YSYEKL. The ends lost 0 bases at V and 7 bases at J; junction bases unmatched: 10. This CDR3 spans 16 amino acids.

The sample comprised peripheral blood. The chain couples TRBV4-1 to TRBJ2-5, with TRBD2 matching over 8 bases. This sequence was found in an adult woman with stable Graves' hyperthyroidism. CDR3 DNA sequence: TGCGCCAGCAGCCAAGAGGTCGGGACTAGTCTCGGGACCCAGTACTTC. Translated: CASSQEVGTSLGTQYF.